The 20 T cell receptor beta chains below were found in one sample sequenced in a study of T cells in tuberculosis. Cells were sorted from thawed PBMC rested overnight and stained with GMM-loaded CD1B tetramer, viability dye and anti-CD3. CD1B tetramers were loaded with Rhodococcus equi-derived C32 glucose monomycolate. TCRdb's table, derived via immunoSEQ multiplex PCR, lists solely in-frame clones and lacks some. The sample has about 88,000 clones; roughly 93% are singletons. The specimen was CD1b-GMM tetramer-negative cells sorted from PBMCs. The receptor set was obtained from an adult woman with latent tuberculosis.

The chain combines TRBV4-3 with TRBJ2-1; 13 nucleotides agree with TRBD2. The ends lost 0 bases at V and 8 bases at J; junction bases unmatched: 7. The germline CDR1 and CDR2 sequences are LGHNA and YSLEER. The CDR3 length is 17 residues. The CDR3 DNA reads TGCGCCAGCAGCCAAGATCTAACTAGCGGGGGGGCATATGAGCAGTTCTTC. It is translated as CASSQDLTSGGAYEQFF.

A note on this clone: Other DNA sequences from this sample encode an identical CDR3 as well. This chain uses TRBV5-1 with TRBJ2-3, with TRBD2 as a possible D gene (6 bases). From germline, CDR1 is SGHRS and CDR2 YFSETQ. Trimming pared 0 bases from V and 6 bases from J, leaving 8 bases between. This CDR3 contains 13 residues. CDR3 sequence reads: CASSLGGADTQYF. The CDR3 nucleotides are TGCGCCAGCAGCTTGGGCGGGGCGGATACGCAGTATTTT.

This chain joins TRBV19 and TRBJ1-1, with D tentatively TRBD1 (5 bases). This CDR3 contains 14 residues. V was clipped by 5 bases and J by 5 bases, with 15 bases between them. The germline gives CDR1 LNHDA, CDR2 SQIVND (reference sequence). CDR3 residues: CASSRQGRGTEAFF. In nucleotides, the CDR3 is TGTGCCAGTAGTCGTCAGGGTCGGGGGACTGAAGCTTTCTTT.

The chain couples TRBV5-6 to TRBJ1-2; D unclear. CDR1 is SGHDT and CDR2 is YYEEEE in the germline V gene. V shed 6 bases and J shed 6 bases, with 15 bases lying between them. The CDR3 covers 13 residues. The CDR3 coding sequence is TGTGCCAGCAACCCCTACTCCTACGATGGCTACACCTTC. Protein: CASNPYSYDGYTF.

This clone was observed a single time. CDR3 nucleotide sequence: TGCGCCAGCAGCTGGACAGGGGGAGCGGGTGAAGCTTTCTTT. Protein: CASSWTGGAGEAFF. The V and J genes are TRBV5-1 and TRBJ1-1; 10 bases fit TRBD1. In germline, CDR1 is SGHRS, CDR2 YFSETQ. The CDR3 has 14 residues. The junction had 6 bases not matched to a gene; V was cut back by 3 bases and J by 7 bases. The full variable domain, with the rest looked up from reference TRBV5-1 and TRBJ1-1, is KAGVTQTPRYLIKTRGQQVTLSCSPISGHRSVSWYQQTPGQGLQFLFEYFSETQRNKGNFPGRFSGRQFSNSRSEMNVSTLELGDSALYLCASSWTGGAGEAFFGQGTRLTVV.

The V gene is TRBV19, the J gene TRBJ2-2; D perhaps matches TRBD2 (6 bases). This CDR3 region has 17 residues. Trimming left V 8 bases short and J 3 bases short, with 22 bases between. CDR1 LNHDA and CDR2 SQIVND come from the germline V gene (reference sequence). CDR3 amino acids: CASQTRRRGQDTGELFF. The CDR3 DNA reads TGTGCCAGTCAAACTCGACGGCGGGGCCAAGACACCGGGGAGCTGTTTTTT.

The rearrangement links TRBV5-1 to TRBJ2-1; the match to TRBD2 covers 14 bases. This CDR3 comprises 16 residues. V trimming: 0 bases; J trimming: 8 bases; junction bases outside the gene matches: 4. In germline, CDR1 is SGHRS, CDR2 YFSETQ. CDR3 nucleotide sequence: TGCGCCAGCAGCTTGGCCGGGACTAGCGGGGGTGATGAGCAGTTCTTC. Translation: CASSLAGTSGGDEQFF.

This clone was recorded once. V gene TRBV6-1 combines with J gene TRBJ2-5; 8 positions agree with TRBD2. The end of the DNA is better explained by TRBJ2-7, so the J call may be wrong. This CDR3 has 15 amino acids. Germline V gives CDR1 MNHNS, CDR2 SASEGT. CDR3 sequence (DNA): TGTGCCAGCACCAAAGAGATGGCGGGGGGATACGAGCAGTACTTC. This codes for CASTKEMAGGYEQYF.

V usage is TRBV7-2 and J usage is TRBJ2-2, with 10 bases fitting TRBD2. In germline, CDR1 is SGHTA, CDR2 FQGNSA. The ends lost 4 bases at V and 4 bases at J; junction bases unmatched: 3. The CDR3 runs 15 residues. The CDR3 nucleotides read TGTGCCAGCAGCTCCAGCGGGGGGGCCACCGGGGAGCTGTTTTTT. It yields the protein CASSSSGGATGELFF. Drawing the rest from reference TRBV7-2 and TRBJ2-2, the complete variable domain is GAGVSQSPSNKVTEKGKDVELRCDPISGHTALYWYRQSLGQGLEFLIYFQGNSAPDKSGLPSDRFSAERTGGSVSTLTIQRTQQEDSAVYLCASSSSGGATGELFFGEGSRLTVL.

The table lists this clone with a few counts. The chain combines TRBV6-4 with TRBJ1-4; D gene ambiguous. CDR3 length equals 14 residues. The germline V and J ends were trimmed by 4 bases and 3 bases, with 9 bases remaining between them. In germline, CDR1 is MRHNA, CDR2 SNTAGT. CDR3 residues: CASSAGGPNEKLFF. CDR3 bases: TGTGCCAGCAGTGCAGGAGGGCCTAATGAAAAACTGTTTTTT.

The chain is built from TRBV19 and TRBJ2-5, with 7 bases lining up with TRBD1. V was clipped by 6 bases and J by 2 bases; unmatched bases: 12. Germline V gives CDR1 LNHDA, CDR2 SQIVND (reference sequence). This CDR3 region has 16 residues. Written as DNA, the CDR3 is TGTGCCAGTAGGTCAAAGACCGGGACAGATCAAGAGACCCAGTACTTC. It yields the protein CASRSKTGTDQETQYF. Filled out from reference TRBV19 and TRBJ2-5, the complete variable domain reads DGGITQSPKYLFRKEGQNVTLSCEQNLNHDAMYWYRQDPGQGLRLIYYSQIVNDFQKGDIAEGYSVSREKKESFPLTVTSAQKNPTAFYLCASRSKTGTDQETQYFGPGTRLLVL.

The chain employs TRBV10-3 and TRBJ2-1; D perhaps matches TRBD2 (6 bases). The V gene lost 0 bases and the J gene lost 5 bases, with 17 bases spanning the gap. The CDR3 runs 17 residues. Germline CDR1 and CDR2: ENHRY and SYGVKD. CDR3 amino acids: CAISESKGSGTDNEQFF. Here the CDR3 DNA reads TGTGCCATCAGTGAGTCGAAGGGTAGCGGTACCGACAATGAGCAGTTCTTC.

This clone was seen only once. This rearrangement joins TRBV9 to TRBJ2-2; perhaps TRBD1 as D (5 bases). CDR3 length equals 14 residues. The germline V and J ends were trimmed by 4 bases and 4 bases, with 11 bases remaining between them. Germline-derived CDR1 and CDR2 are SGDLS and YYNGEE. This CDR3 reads CASSRGRVTGELFF. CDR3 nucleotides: TGTGCCAGCAGCCGAGGCAGGGTCACCGGGGAGCTGTTTTTT. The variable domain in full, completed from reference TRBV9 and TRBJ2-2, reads DSGVTQTPKHLITATGQRVTLRCSPRSGDLSVYWYQQSLDQGLQFLIQYYNGEERAKGNILERFSAQQFPDLHSELNLSSLELGDSALYFCASSRGRVTGELFFGEGSRLTVL.

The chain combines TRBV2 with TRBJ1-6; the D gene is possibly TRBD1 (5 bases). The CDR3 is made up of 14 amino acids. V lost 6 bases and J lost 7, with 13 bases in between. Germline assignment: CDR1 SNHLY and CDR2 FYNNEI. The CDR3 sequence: CASRAGRWNSPLHF. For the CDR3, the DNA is TGTGCCAGCAGGGCGGGACGCTGGAATTCACCCCTCCACTTT.

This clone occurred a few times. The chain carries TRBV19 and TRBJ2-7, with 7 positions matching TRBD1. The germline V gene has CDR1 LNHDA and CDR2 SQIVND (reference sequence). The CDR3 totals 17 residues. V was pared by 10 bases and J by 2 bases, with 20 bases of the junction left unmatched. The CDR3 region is CATKPGQLPPDAYEQYV. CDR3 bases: TGTGCCACCAAACCGGGACAGCTTCCCCCCGACGCCTACGAGCAGTACGTC.

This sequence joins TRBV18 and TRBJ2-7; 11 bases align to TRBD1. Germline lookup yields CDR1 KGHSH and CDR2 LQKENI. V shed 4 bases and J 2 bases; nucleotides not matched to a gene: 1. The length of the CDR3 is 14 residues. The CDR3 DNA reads TGTGCCAGCTCACTGGGACAGGGGGCCTACGAGCAGTACGTC. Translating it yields CASSLGQGAYEQYV.

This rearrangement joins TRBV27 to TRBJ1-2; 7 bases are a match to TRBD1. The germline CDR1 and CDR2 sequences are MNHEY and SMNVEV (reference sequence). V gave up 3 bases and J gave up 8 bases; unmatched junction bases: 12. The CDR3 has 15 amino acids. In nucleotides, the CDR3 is TGTGCCAGCAGTTTGGGAAGAGACAGGGTTTACGGCTACACCTTC. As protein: CASSLGRDRVYGYTF.

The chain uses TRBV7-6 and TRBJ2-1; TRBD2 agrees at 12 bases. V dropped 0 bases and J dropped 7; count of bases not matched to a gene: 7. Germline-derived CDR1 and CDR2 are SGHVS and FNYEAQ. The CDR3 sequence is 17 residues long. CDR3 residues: CASSLAASGGVDNEQFF. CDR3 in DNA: TGTGCCAGCAGCTTAGCGGCTAGCGGGGGGGTGGATAATGAGCAGTTCTTC.

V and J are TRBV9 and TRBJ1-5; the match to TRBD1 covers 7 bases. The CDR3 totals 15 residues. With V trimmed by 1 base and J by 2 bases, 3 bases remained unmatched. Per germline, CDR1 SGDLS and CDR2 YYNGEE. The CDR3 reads CASSVSGTGNQPQHF. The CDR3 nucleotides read TGTGCCAGCAGCGTATCCGGGACAGGCAATCAGCCCCAGCATTTT.

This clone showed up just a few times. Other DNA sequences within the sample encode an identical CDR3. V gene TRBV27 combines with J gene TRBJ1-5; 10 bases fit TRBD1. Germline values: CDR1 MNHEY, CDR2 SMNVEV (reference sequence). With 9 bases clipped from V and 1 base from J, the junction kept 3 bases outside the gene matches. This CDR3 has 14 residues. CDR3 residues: CASRQGASNQPQHF. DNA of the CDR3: TGTGCCAGTAGACAGGGGGCCAGCAATCAGCCCCAGCATTTT.